This TCR beta chain derives from a study of T cells in Graves' hyperthyroidism and ophthalmopathy. Hyperthyroidism was newly diagnosed in patients aged 18 to 65 (duration under 2 months). Sampled blood dates from first hyperthyroidism diagnosis, and it precedes any ophthalmopathy symptoms. Using RNA transcripts as the source, TCR beta CDR3 regions were amplified. HTBI primers were used for first-round RT-PCR of the TCR CDR3. TCRdb reanalysed the multiplex PCR reads using MiXCR and keeps one entry per CDR3 protein. The sample has about 160,000 distinct CDR3 sequences, about 9.4% seen once. There are many counts of this clonotype. Deletions cut 0 bases from V and 0 bases from J, with 9 bases between. The CDR3 runs 15 residues.

This chain joins TRBV12-3 or TRBV12-4 and TRBJ2-7, with a possible D match to TRBD2 (6 bases). The sequenced material came from blood. The receptor was derived from a woman under 30 with Graves' hyperthyroidism that later progressed to Graves' ophthalmopathy. In nucleotides, the CDR3 is TGTGCCAGCAGTTTAGCGGGGGGACCCTCCTACGAGCAGTACTTC. Its protein is CASSLAGGPSYEQYF.